This T cell receptor beta chain came from a study of cytomegalovirus exposure and HLA in healthy donors. With regard to this clone: Its antigen is as yet unknown.

The CDR3 spans 13 residues. The V gene lost 6 bases and the J gene lost 8 bases, with 17 bases spanning the gap. CDR1 and CDR2 (germline): SGHDT, YYEEEE. PCR primers comprised 60 Vbeta and 13 Jbeta primers. Here immunoSEQ multiplex PCR was the method, and the copy in TCRdb shows in-frame clones only, minus some. The table lists 150,000 to 200,000 clones, roughly four fifths of them singletons, with 4.9% in the top ten. The study's findings and limits: Data from an earlier analysis indicated that most TCR beta V segments were productive either about 87% or about 30% of the time.

This sequence originates from a woman aged 18 to 35 in good health and CMV-seropositive. Material for sequencing was PBMCs. V usage is TRBV5-6 and J usage is TRBJ1-1, with D tentatively TRBD1 (6 bases). The CDR3: CASTQPSQGEAFF. In DNA, the CDR3 is TGTGCCAGCACCCAACCGTCCCAGGGGGAAGCTTTCTTT.